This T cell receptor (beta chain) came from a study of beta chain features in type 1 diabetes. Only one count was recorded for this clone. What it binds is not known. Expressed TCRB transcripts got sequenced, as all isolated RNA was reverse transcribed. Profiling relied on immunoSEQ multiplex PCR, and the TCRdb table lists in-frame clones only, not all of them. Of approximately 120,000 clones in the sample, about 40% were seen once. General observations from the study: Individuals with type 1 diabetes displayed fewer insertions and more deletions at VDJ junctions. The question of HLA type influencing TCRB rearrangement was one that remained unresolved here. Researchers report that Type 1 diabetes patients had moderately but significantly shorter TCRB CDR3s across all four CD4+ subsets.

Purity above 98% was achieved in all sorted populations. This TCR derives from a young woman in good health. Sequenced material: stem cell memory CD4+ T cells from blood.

CDR3 residues: CASRGLAGGGTQYF. In nucleotides, the CDR3 is TGTGCCAGCAGGGGACTAGCGGGAGGAGGTACGCAGTATTTT. J is TRBJ2-3 and V is TRBV6-6, with 15 bases fitting TRBD2. The CDR3 is made up of 14 amino acids. Trimming at V came to 6 bases and at J to 8 bases, leaving 3 bases not matched to a gene. Germline V lookup: CDR1 MNHNY, CDR2 SVGAGI (reference sequence).